This TCR beta chain was sequenced for a study of cytomegalovirus exposure and HLA in healthy donors. The overall study: Findings of an earlier analysis included around 120 million unique TCR beta sequences from 180 million or so T cells. Inside one of the first data releases sat 75 million to 100 million unique TCRs taken from HLA-typed donors. Findings of the study overall: Roughly uniform depth of sequencing across donors was assumed in presence/absence analyses. Some highly shared sequence variants likely arose as a pipeline artifact.

On this clone itself: Its antigen is as yet unknown.

This CDR3 is 15 amino acids long. In germline, CDR1 is SGDLS, CDR2 YYNGEE. With 0 bases clipped from V and 6 bases from J, the junction kept 8 bases outside the gene matches. In the PCR, 60 Vbeta and 13 Jbeta primers were used. Sequencing was performed with immunoSEQ multiplex PCR; in TCRdb, only in-frame clones are kept and a portion is missing. The sample has approximately 110,000 clones; around 79% are singletons. Input material: PBMCs. This receptor was taken from a middle-aged woman in good health and CMV-seronegative. The chain carries TRBV9 and TRBJ2-7; TRBD1 matches at 8 bases. The CDR3 nucleotides are TGTGCCAGCAGCGTAGCAAGGTCAGGGGGCAGCGAGCAGTACTTC. Encoded protein: CASSVARSGGSEQYF.